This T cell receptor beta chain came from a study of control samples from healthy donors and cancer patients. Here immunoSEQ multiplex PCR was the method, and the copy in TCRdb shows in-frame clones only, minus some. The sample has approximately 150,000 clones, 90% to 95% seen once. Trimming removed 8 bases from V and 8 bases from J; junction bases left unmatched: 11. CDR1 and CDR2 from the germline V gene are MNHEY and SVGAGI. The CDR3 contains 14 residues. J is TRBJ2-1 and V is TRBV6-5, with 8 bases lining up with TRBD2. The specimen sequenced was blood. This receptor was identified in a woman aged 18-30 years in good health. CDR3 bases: TGTGCCAGCGTGGGGAGCGGGAGAGTGCATGAGCAGTTCTTC. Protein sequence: CASVGSGRVHEQFF.